The text below deals with one T cell receptor beta chain. The antigen this receptor binds is unknown. No quality values exist for individual bases; no much larger clone is one base distant. Adults with ileal or ileocolonic Crohn's disease for whom ileocolonic resection was indicated were considered eligible. Before DNA extraction, whole ileal mucosal biopsies were kept frozen at -80 degrees C. A TRizol-based method was used to extract genomic DNA from the frozen whole biopsies, and the DNA was quantified with a NanoDrop 2000 spectrophotometer. The CDR1 and CDR2 encoded by the germline V gene (reference sequence) are LNHDA and SQIVND. The V end gives up 5 bases and the J end 4 bases, leaving 8 bases in the junction not matched to a gene. The CDR3 goes from the cysteine to the phenylalanine over 16 residues. CDR3 DNA only is kept here, 48 bases in frame from base 1. These data are taken from a study of T cell repertoires in ileal Crohn's disease (dated by TCRdb to about 2019). Regarding the study in general: Median disease duration was around eight years, and 35% of patients were identified as active smokers at the time of surgery. The study ran alongside a multicentre cohort designed to identify predictors of early endoscopic recurrence after ileocolonic resection. Every patient underwent surgery because of a complication, which was stricturing disease in 61% of cases and penetrating disease in approximately 40%. Endoscopic postoperative recurrence was defined by a Rutgeerts score above i0. TCR repertoire analysis was performed in about 59 Crohn's disease patients drawn from a prospective multicentre cohort. Postoperative therapy was given to about half of the patients, with thiopurines administered to approximately twelve patients and anti-TNF agents administered to under 20 patients. The study sequenced fewer than 200 mucosal samples from a few dozen patients, taken at several locations on the surgical specimen and at postoperative endoscopy.

General conclusions and limits of the study: Patients who were active smokers at surgery had a significantly higher proportion of clonal expansions than non-smokers (around 24% vs 18%, p=0.02). Mucosal CD4 and CD8 T cells were sorted and sequenced only in a subgroup of patients, the size of which was not stated. Endoscopic recurrence was linked to a higher percentage of high-frequency clones at surgery, and recurrence occurred in every patient whose clonality exceeded 26.8% (18/57). Compared with CD4 T cells, sorted CD8 T cells contained more high-frequency clones, which suggests that the mucosal expansions were mostly CD8.

For commercial TCRB immunosequencing, roughly 0.5 micrograms of biopsy DNA were submitted for each sample. CDR3 regions were amplified from genomic DNA by Adaptive Biotechnology using a two-step, amplification bias-controlled multiplex PCR. Primers covering every V and J gene segment were used in the first PCR, while barcodes and Illumina adapters were added in the second PCR. An Illumina instrument was used to sequence the CDR3 libraries. Per the original workflow: The analysis used both the pipelines supplied by the vendor and custom analysis of the raw data in R/Bioconductor with R version 3.3.0. Clonality, ranging from 0 to 1, was calculated as the inverse of the normalised Shannon entropy of all productive clones. High-frequency clones were defined as the repertoire share of the top 100 clones, retaining only clones passing a 95% confidence test. Repertoire diversity was measured with the Simpson index, and overlap between samples was measured with the Morisita-Horn index. TCRdb mirrors the immuneACCESS table, restricted to in-frame sequences. Some clones are absent from its copies; in checked studies, under half trace to an unresolved V gene, and the reason for the others is unknown. V and J calls and clone size are those listed in that table; D and trimming were worked out from the DNA. The sample data list some 16,000 clones, and less than 85% of these were observed just once. Clones ranked in the top ten supply 3.5% to 5% of the sample.

The sequence was collected from an adult with Crohn's disease. The sequenced material came from ileal tissue. The chain is assembled from TRBV19 and TRBJ1-1; TRBD1 matches 12 bases in the middle. This receptor carries the CDR3 CASSGDRGLLSTEAFF. The DNA reads as follows: TGTGCCAGTAGTGGGGACAGGGGGCTTCTGAGCACTGAAGCTTTCTTT.